The rows below give T cell receptor beta chains drawn from one sample of a study of read filtering for tumor transcriptome and immune sequencing. TCRdb ran MiXCR on the reads and lists one entry per CDR3 protein. The table lists about 15,000 distinct CDR3 sequences, roughly 21% of them singletons, with about 84% in the top ten. The sample taken for sequencing was a population of CD138-negative cells sorted from bone marrow. These receptors were obtained from a donor aged 40 or over with multiple myeloma. Each CDR3 is given with its conserved first and last residue. The order of the fields is J gene, V gene, clone size, D gene, CDR3 protein, CDR3 DNA. The D gene is left open where the match is weak. Clone size is stated in some rows and not others, as once, few, many or a class when expanded.

TRBJ2-1	TRBV5-4	many	.	CASSPNSPANNEQFF	TGTGCCAGCAGCCCTAACAGTCCCGCAAACAATGAGCAGTTCTTC
TRBJ2-3	TRBV10-2	.	.	CASSGVDGSTDTQYF	TGCGCCAGCAGTGGGGTAGACGGAAGCACAGATACGCAGTACTTT
TRBJ2-5	TRBV30	.	TRBD1	CAWSTGVRETQYF	TGTGCCTGGAGTACAGGGGTACGGGAGACCCAGTACTTC
TRBJ2-7	TRBV20-1	many	.	CSALPSSYEQYF	TGCAGTGCCCTTCCCAGTTCCTACGAGCAGTACTTC
TRBJ2-5	TRBV7-6	few	TRBD2	CASSLNSGGGRETQYF	TGTGCCAGCAGCTTAAATAGCGGGGGGGGCCGAGAGACCCAGTACTTC
TRBJ2-2	TRBV4-1	many	TRBD2	CASSQLGLAANTGELFF	TGCGCCAGCAGCCAGTTAGGACTAGCGGCGAACACCGGGGAGCTGTTTTTT
TRBJ2-1	TRBV3-2	.	.	CASSQEQAGNEQCF	TGTGCCAGCAGCCAAGAACAGGCAGGTAATGAGCAGTGCTTC
TRBJ2-1	TRBV29-1	many	TRBD2	CSVVGLAGAEQFF	TGCAGCGTTGTTGGACTAGCGGGAGCTGAGCAGTTCTTC
TRBJ2-3	TRBV7-2	few	.	CASSFRGSTDTQYF	TGTGCCAGCAGCTTTAGGGGGAGCACAGATACGCAGTATTTT
TRBJ2-1	TRBV12-5	.	.	CASGSGYNEQFF	TGTGCTAGTGGTTCCGGCTACAATGAGCAGTTCTTC
TRBJ2-3	TRBV29-1	many	.	CSVDNTQYF	TGCAGCGTTGACAATACGCAGTATTTT
TRBJ2-7	TRBV19	.	.	CASSIQLSYEQYF	TGTGCCAGTAGTATTCAGCTATCCTACGAGCAGTACTTC
TRBJ2-3	TRBV6-1	.	.	CATGRFTDTQYF	TGTGCCACCGGCAGATTCACAGATACGCAGTATTTT
TRBJ2-3	TRBV14	.	TRBD2	CASSQMAGSGLLRDTQYF	TGTGCCAGCAGCCAAATGGCGGGGTCGGGACTACTGAGAGATACGCAGTATTTT
TRBJ2-3	TRBV11-1	.	.	CASSTQGFTDTQYF	TGTGCCAGCAGCACGCAGGGGTTCACAGATACGCAGTATTTT
TRBJ2-5	TRBV7-2	few	TRBD1	CASSRDRGQETQYF	TGTGCCAGCAGCCGGGACAGGGGGCAAGAGACCCAGTACTTC
TRBJ2-3	TRBV24-1	many	.	CATSEERGADTQYF	TGTGCCACCAGTGAGGAGCGTGGGGCAGATACGCAGTATTTT
TRBJ2-1	TRBV6-5	many	.	CASSGRYEQFF	TGTGCCAGCAGTGGCCGATATGAGCAGTTCTTC
TRBJ2-1	TRBV6-1	few	.	CASSPKRIQTGTGYNEQFF	TGTGCCAGCAGCCCCAAGAGGATACAGACCGGGACTGGCTACAATGAGCAGTTCTTC
TRBJ1-5	TRBV30	.	.	CAWNGDQSNQPQHF	TGTGCCTGGAATGGGGACCAGAGCAATCAGCCCCAGCATTTT
TRBJ2-1	TRBV10-3	many	TRBD2	CAISSTGGRNNEQFF	TGTGCCATCAGTAGCACCGGGGGGAGAAACAATGAGCAGTTCTTC
TRBJ1-2	TRBV27	few	.	CASTRQGSVGGYTF	TGTGCCAGCACCCGGCAGGGAAGCGTCGGTGGCTACACCTTC
TRBJ1-1	TRBV10-3	many	TRBD1	CAIRRTGENTEAFF	TGTGCCATCCGCCGGACAGGGGAAAACACTGAAGCTTTCTTT
TRBJ2-5	TRBV24-1	many	.	CATSDFGDYQETQYF	TGTGCCACCAGTGATTTCGGGGACTACCAAGAGACCCAGTACTTC
TRBJ2-2	TRBV7-9	.	.	CASRASTGELFF	TGTGCCAGCAGGGCTAGCACCGGGGAGCTGTTTTTT
TRBJ1-5	TRBV6-2/TRBV6-3	.	.	CASSFLNQPQHF	TGTGCCAGCAGTTTCTTAAATCAGCCCCAGCATTTT
TRBJ2-7	TRBV20-1	many	TRBD2	CSARDRTSGAYEQYF	TGCAGTGCTAGAGATCGCACTAGCGGGGCCTACGAGCAGTACTTC
TRBJ2-6	TRBV18	few	TRBD2	CASSPEAGGSSGANVLTF	TGTGCCAGCTCGCCCGAGGCGGGGGGAAGCTCTGGGGCCAACGTCCTGACTTTC
TRBJ2-5	TRBV5-1	many	.	CASSPGQVSETQYF	TGCGCCAGCTCCCCGGGGCAGGTCTCAGAGACCCAGTACTTC
TRBJ2-5	TRBV27	.	.	CASSSLGLKETQHF	TGTGCCAGCAGTTCCCTCGGGCTTAAAGAGACCCAGCACTTC
TRBJ2-7	TRBV19	.	TRBD1	CASSIIAGGFYEQYF	TGTGCCAGTAGCATAATTGCAGGGGGCTTCTACGAGCAGTACTTC
TRBJ2-1	TRBV4-2	many	.	CASSQVLVDNEQFF	TGTGCCAGCAGCCAAGTACTAGTTGATAATGAGCAGTTCTTC
TRBJ1-5	TRBV7-9	few	TRBD1	CASSLTGTDNQPQHF	TGTGCCAGCAGCCTCACGGGGACAGACAATCAGCCCCAGCATTTT
TRBJ1-2	TRBV11-2	many	TRBD1	CASSLEWDRGYTF	TGTGCCAGCAGCTTAGAGTGGGACAGGGGCTACACCTTC
TRBJ2-3	TRBV2	many	.	CASSEMEQEKYF	TGTGCCAGCAGTGAAATGGAGCAAGAGAAGTATTTT
TRBJ2-7	TRBV7-9	many	.	CASGRATYEQYF	TGTGCCAGCGGCAGGGCCACCTACGAGCAGTACTTC
TRBJ2-1	TRBV21-1	many	.	CASSKKGAVDEQFF	TGTGCCAGCAGCAAGAAGGGGGCAGTTGATGAGCAGTTCTTC
TRBJ1-1	TRBV6-5	few	.	CASSYFGGADTEAFF	TGTGCCAGCAGTTACTTCGGGGGGGCGGACACTGAAGCTTTCTTT
TRBJ1-5	TRBV5-1	.	.	CASSFGLNQPQHF	TGCGCCAGCAGCTTCGGATTAAATCAGCCCCAGCATTTT
TRBJ2-1	TRBV7-2	many	.	CASSFRTNSYNEQFF	TGTGCCAGCAGCTTCAGGACCAACTCCTACAATGAGCAGTTCTTC
TRBJ2-2	TRBV7-2	once	.	CASSPKLSVGTGELFF	TGTGCCAGCAGCCCAAAGTTATCTGTAGGAACCGGGGAGCTGTTTTTT
TRBJ2-1	TRBV6-1	many	.	CASKSSGNEQFF	TGTGCCAGCAAGAGCTCAGGCAATGAGCAGTTCTTC
TRBJ2-5	TRBV10-3	many	TRBD2	CAISASSGSKETQYF	TGTGCCATCAGCGCGTCTAGCGGCTCCAAAGAGACCCAGTACTTC
TRBJ2-5	TRBV2	.	.	CASSERGNRETQYF	TGTGCCAGCAGTGAGCGGGGAAACCGAGAGACCCAGTACTTC
TRBJ2-1	TRBV25-1	many	TRBD2	CASSDLGTKEAHEQFF	TGTGCCAGCAGTGATTTGGGGACTAAAGAGGCCCATGAGCAGTTCTTC
TRBJ2-1	TRBV20-1	many	TRBD2	CSARREGPHEQFF	TGCAGTGCTAGACGGGAGGGCCCTCATGAGCAGTTCTTC
TRBJ2-7	TRBV24-1	few	TRBD1	CATSDTGTGEKQYF	TGTGCCACCAGTGATACCGGGACAGGGGAAAAGCAGTACTTC
TRBJ2-1	TRBV3-1	few	.	CASSQDRDFCFF	TGTGCCAGCAGCCAAGATCGGGACTTCTGTTTCTTC
TRBJ2-1	TRBV11-2	.	.	CASSLGYNEQFF	TGTGCCAGCAGCTTAGGGTACAATGAGCAGTTCTTC
TRBJ2-3	TRBV29-1	many	.	CSVGDTDTQYF	TGCAGCGTGGGAGACACAGATACGCAGTATTTT
TRBJ2-1	TRBV20-1	.	.	CSATGAYRAREQFF	TGCAGTGCTACCGGGGCCTACCGAGCGCGGGAGCAGTTCTTC
TRBJ2-5	TRBV11-3	few	TRBD1	CASRPTGGGETQYF	TGTGCCAGCAGACCCACAGGGGGCGGCGAGACCCAGTACTTC
TRBJ2-5	TRBV4-1	many	.	CASSQSPAPWEETQYF	TGCGCCAGCAGCCAATCGCCGGCCCCCTGGGAGGAGACCCAGTACTTC
TRBJ2-7	TRBV10-3	many	.	CAGAGSGSYEQYF	TGTGCCGGCGCCGGGAGCGGTTCCTACGAGCAGTACTTC
TRBJ2-5	TRBV7-9	.	TRBD1	CASSFPAQGAGETQYF	TGTGCCAGCAGCTTTCCCGCACAGGGGGCTGGGGAGACCCAGTACTTC